The T cell receptor beta chain under discussion was sequenced for a study of OX40 agonist ivuxolimab in advanced cancers. Germline V gene sequence: CDR1 MNHNS, CDR2 SASEGT. This CDR3 region has 12 residues. Trimming pared 8 bases from V and 8 bases from J, leaving 14 bases between. Data came from immunoSEQ multiplex PCR; TCRdb stores just in-frame clones and leaves some out. Among around 60,000 clones listed, 70% to 90% were seen once. To note about this clone: Its antigen is currently unknown.

Study-level results: Expanded clones were, on average, more numerous in CD8+ T cells than in CD4+.

The sequence came from an adult with an advanced solid tumor such as melanoma, head and neck, liver or kidney cancer. V gene TRBV6-1 combines with J gene TRBJ2-3; D call uncertain. The sample consisted of CD4+ or CD8+ T cells sorted from blood, taken in a trial of the OX40 agonist ivuxolimab. This chain's CDR3 is CASPPSGGTQYF. Written as DNA, the CDR3 is TGTGCCAGCCCCCCTAGTGGTGGTACGCAGTATTTT.